The 22 T cell receptor beta chains below were found in one sample sequenced in a study of blood T cell repertoires in COVID-19. The table came from immunoSEQ multiplex PCR; TCRdb's copy has only in-frame clones and leaves some out. The sample carries 45,000 to 65,000 clones, around 86% recorded once. Source material: peripheral blood. The receptors come from an older man with active COVID-19.

The chain joins TRBV5-1 to TRBJ1-1; 9 bases agree with TRBD1. The CDR3 is 16 residues long. Germline loops: CDR1 SGHRS, CDR2 YFSETQ. V was pared by 4 bases and J by 1 base, with 8 bases of the junction left unmatched. The CDR3 region is CASSAHRGLGNTEAFF. The CDR3 bases are TGCGCCAGCAGCGCGCACAGGGGGCTTGGGAACACTGAAGCTTTCTTT.

V is TRBV28 and J is TRBJ1-1, with D possibly being TRBD1 (5 bases). This CDR3 contains 11 residues. The germline V gene has CDR1 MDHEN and CDR2 SYDVKM. V dropped 7 bases and J dropped 6 bases, with 9 bases sitting between them. The CDR3 DNA reads as TGTGCCAGCACCTGGGGGGCTGAAGCTTTCTTT. Protein product: CASTWGAEAFF.

The V call is TRBV7-5, the J call TRBJ1-2. TRBV7-5 is a known pseudogene. This CDR3 region has 14 residues. CDR3 sequence (DNA): TGTGTCAGAAGCTCCCCGCCCGGCGGCTATGGCTACACCTTC. Its translation is CVRSSPPGGYGYTF.

The chain joins TRBV21-1 to TRBJ2-7; the table calls TRBD1, which could not be checked here. TRBV21-1 is labeled a pseudogene. The CDR3 sequence is 13 residues long. In DNA, the CDR3 is TGTGCCAGCAGCACCCCAGACAGCTACGAGCAGTACTTC. Its translation is CASSTPDSYEQYF.

This sequence joins TRBV5-5 and TRBJ1-5; D is ambiguous. Per germline, CDR1 SGHKS and CDR2 YYEKEE (reference sequence). Trimming shortened V by 0 bases and J by 4 bases, and 8 bases separated the two germline ends. The CDR3 length is 14 residues. The CDR3 loop reads CASSLARGNQPQHF. In nucleotides, the CDR3 is TGTGCCAGCAGCTTGGCCCGAGGGAATCAGCCCCAGCATTTT.

V is TRBV5-6 and J is TRBJ2-2; perhaps TRBD2 as D (7 bases). Germline CDR1 and CDR2: SGHDT and YYEEEE. The CDR3 sequence is 16 residues long. V lost 1 base and J lost 3, with 13 bases in between. CDR3 loop: CASSLNRGGDTGELFF. CDR3 nucleotides: TGTGCCAGCAGCTTGAATAGGGGGGGCGACACCGGGGAGCTGTTTTTT.

This chain joins TRBV7-9 and TRBJ2-7, with D tentatively TRBD1 (6 bases). The CDR3 covers 12 residues. V lost 10 bases to trimming and J lost 6 bases, with 16 bases between them. Germline lookup yields CDR1 SEHNR and CDR2 FQNEAQ (reference sequence). CDR3 in amino acids: CAITPWDIEQYF. In DNA form, the CDR3 reads TGTGCCATCACCCCCTGGGACATCGAGCAGTACTTC.

This clone was recorded only once. V usage is TRBV4-3 and J usage is TRBJ2-3; 10 bases are shared with TRBD1. The length of the CDR3 is 15 residues. The junction had 5 bases not matched to a gene; V was cut back by 6 bases and J by 2 bases. The V gene's germline CDR1 is LGHNA and CDR2 YSLEER. CDR3 region: CASRLGQGYTDTQYF. For the CDR3, the DNA is TGCGCCAGCAGATTGGGACAGGGGTACACAGATACGCAGTATTTT.

Written as DNA, the CDR3 is TGTGCCAGCAGTTCAAGCGGGGTGTCCTACGAGCAGTACTTC. Its translation is CASSSSGVSYEQYF. This chain links TRBV7-2 with TRBJ2-7; 7 bases fit TRBD2. V shed 6 bases and J 1 base; nucleotides not matched to a gene: 6. Germline assignment: CDR1 SGHTA and CDR2 FQGNSA. This CDR3 is built from 14 residues. Supplemented by reference TRBV7-2 and TRBJ2-7, the full variable domain reads GAGVSQSPSNKVTEKGKDVELRCDPISGHTALYWYRQSLGQGLEFLIYFQGNSAPDKSGLPSDRFSAERTGGSVSTLTIQRTQQEDSAVYLCASSSSGVSYEQYFGPGTRLTVT.

The genes are TRBV5-6 and TRBJ2-7, with TRBD1 identical over 11 bases. After removal of 1 base from V and 1 base from J, the junction contained 4 bases not matched to a gene. The CDR3 totals 16 residues. Germline V gene data show CDR1 as SGHDT and CDR2 as YYEEEE. The CDR3 is CASSLPGQGASYEQYF. The CDR3 nucleotides read TGTGCCAGCAGCTTGCCTGGACAGGGGGCTTCCTACGAGCAGTACTTC.

This clone was found a few times. The chain carries TRBV2 and TRBJ1-6; 8 nucleotides agree with TRBD1. Germline trimming cut 6 bases from V and 7 bases from J; bases unmatched to any gene: 2. Per germline, CDR1 SNHLY and CDR2 FYNNEI. The CDR3 totals 13 residues. As DNA, the CDR3 is TGTGCCAGCAGCAGGGACAGGAATTCACCCCTCCACTTT. This encodes CASSRDRNSPLHF.

The J gene is TRBJ1-2, the V gene TRBV13; D possibly corresponds to TRBD1 (6 bases). V dropped 2 bases and J dropped 4 bases, with 11 bases sitting between them. The CDR3 totals 14 residues. Germline-derived CDR1 and CDR2 are PRHDT and FYEKMQ (reference sequence). The CDR3 region has the DNA TGTGCCAGCAGCTTACATCAGGGGAGCTATGGCTACACCTTC. It translates to CASSLHQGSYGYTF.

V usage is TRBV6-2 or TRBV6-3 and J usage is TRBJ1-5; D is perhaps TRBD1 (5 bases). CDR3 size: 14 residues. Trimming stripped 6 bases from V and 3 bases from J, with 12 bases between. The germline gives CDR1 MNHEY, CDR2 SVGEGT. Here the CDR3 DNA reads TGTGCCAGCAGCGAGGCGGGGGACAATCAGCCCCAGCATTTT. Amino acid sequence: CASSEAGDNQPQHF.

The genes are TRBV11-2 and TRBJ2-1; no firm D call. The V end lost 5 bases, the J end lost 9 bases, and 17 bases lay between the germline ends. The CDR3 consists of 14 residues. Germline V gene data show CDR1 as SGHAT and CDR2 as FQNNGV. The CDR3 DNA follows: TGTGCCAGCAGCCCGAAGGAGTCAGTGGGTGAGCAGTTCTTC. Translating gives CASSPKESVGEQFF.

CDR3 protein: CASSDPTGTEAFF. Written as DNA, the CDR3 is TGTGCCAGCAGTGACCCCACGGGCACTGAAGCTTTCTTT. V usage is TRBV6-4 and J usage is TRBJ1-1; D remains unclear. Germline V lookup: CDR1 MRHNA, CDR2 SNTAGT. Trimming took off 2 bases at V and 4 bases at J, with 8 bases between the two ends. CDR3 length: 13 amino acids.

The chain is built from TRBV6-1 and TRBJ2-6, with D uncertain. The ends were cut back, 1 base at V and 0 bases at J, with 7 bases in the middle. This CDR3 region has 16 residues. Germline V gene sequence: CDR1 MNHNS, CDR2 SASEGT. The CDR3 nucleotides are TGTGCCAGCAGTGAAGTCCTGAGCTCTGGGGCCAACGTCCTGACTTTC. Protein sequence: CASSEVLSSGANVLTF.

This chain links TRBV12-5 with TRBJ2-1, with TRBD1 matching 8 bases. The trim removed 4 bases at V and 6 bases at J, leaving 14 bases unmatched. Germline V gene data show CDR1 as LGHNT and CDR2 as FRNRAP. CDR3 length: 17 residues. For the CDR3, the DNA is TGTGCTAGTGGTTGGACCCTCGGGACAGGACAGGGCAATGAGCAGTTCTTC. Its protein is CASGWTLGTGQGNEQFF.

This chain links TRBV4-1 with TRBJ1-5; 9 bases agree with TRBD1. This CDR3 has 14 residues. Trimming at V came to 2 bases and at J to 5 bases, leaving 1 base not matched to a gene. Germline CDR1 reads MGHRA; CDR2 reads YSYEKL. CDR3 residues: CASSQRQGDQPQHF. The CDR3 DNA follows: TGCGCCAGCAGCCAACGACAGGGGGATCAGCCCCAGCATTTT.

CDR3 residues: CASSLGTSGETQYF. CDR3 DNA sequence: TGCGCCAGCAGCCTCGGGACTAGCGGCGAGACCCAGTACTTC. The V and J genes are TRBV5-1 and TRBJ2-5; 11 positions match TRBD2. The CDR3 length is 14 residues. Per the germline V gene, CDR1 is SGHRS and CDR2 is YFSETQ. Trimming at V came to 4 bases and at J to 5 bases, leaving 4 bases not matched to a gene.

The chain recombines TRBV6-5 with TRBJ2-1; 8 bases fit TRBD2. With 7 bases clipped from V and 6 bases from J, the junction kept 8 bases outside the gene matches. Per the germline V gene, CDR1 is MNHEY and CDR2 is SVGAGI. The CDR3 runs to 14 residues. CDR3: CASKERGTINEQFF. The CDR3 DNA follows: TGTGCCAGCAAGGAGCGGGGGACCATCAATGAGCAGTTCTTC.

This rearrangement joins TRBV19 to TRBJ2-2; 7 nucleotides align to TRBD1. This CDR3 is 16 amino acids long. Germline V gene lookup returns CDR1 LNHDA and CDR2 SQIVND (reference sequence). V lost 10 bases to trimming and J lost 4 bases; unmatched junction nucleotides: 15. The CDR3 bases are TGTGCCACCACCATTGTTGACAGGGTAGGCACCGGGGAGCTGTTTTTT. Amino acids: CATTIVDRVGTGELFF.

This chain uses TRBV2 with TRBJ2-5, with 8 nucleotides matching TRBD2. CDR1 is SNHLY and CDR2 is FYNNEI in the germline V gene. The CDR3 consists of 13 residues. Losses at the gene ends were 6 bases for V and 4 bases for J; bases not matched to a gene: 4. CDR3 sequence (DNA): TGTGCCAGCAGGGCGGGGGGCGGAGAGACCCAGTACTTC. This gives the protein CASRAGGGETQYF.